A selection of T cell receptor beta chains follows, all from one sample in a study of blood T cell repertoires in COVID-19. TCRdb keeps only in-frame clones here, not all; method: immunoSEQ multiplex PCR. The sample has roughly 150,000 clones, about nine tenths seen once. The sample comprised peripheral blood. The receptor source for this set is a man between 18 and 35 years old with acute or convalescent COVID-19. The CDR3 runs from the conserved cysteine through the conserved F or W. A D gene is named only where the DNA matches it firmly. Clone sizes are given selectively: once, few, many, or a class where the clone is expanded.

TRBJ2-1 TRBD1 TRBV3-1/TRBV3-2 . TGTGCCAGCAGCCCCCGGGGACAGGGAGGCAATGAGCAGTTCTTC CASSPRGQGGNEQFF
TRBJ1-2 . TRBV7-9 . TGTGCCAGCAGCTTAGACCGTTTTGCGGGAGTTGGCTATGGCTACACCTTC CASSLDRFAGVGYGYTF
TRBJ1-4 . TRBV5-1 . TGCGCCAGCAGCCTGCTGGGGGGGCGGGCAACTAATGAAAAACTGTTTTTT CASSLLGGRATNEKLFF
TRBJ1-5 . TRBV18 . TGTGCCAGCTCACCGCAAAATGGCAGAGGGCAGCCCCAGCATTTT CASSPQNGRGQPQHF
TRBJ1-5 . TRBV24-1 . TGTGCCACCCGAGCAGGGGACGTTGCCAATCAGCCCCAGCATTTT CATRAGDVANQPQHF
TRBJ2-7 . TRBV25-1 . TGTGCCAGCAGTGAATATTCTCAGACAGGCGAGCAGTACTTC CASSEYSQTGEQYF
TRBJ1-1 . TRBV6-5 . TGTGCCAGTCCGGACAGCTTAGTTGAAGCTTTCTTT CASPDSLVEAFF
TRBJ2-1 TRBD2 TRBV3-1/TRBV3-2 . TGTGCCAGCAGCCATCCCACTAGCGGGAATGAGCAGTTCTTC CASSHPTSGNEQFF
TRBJ2-2 TRBD2 TRBV5-1 . TGCGCCAGCAGCCTCTGGACTAGCGGGGACACCGGGGAGCTGTTTTTT CASSLWTSGDTGELFF
TRBJ2-1 . TRBV12-3/TRBV12-4 . TGTGCCAGCACTACTCCCGGGACAATCAATTTCTTC CASTTPGTINFF
TRBJ1-1 . TRBV11-3 few TGTGCCAGCAGCTTAGGAGAGAACACTGAAGCTTTCTTT CASSLGENTEAFF
TRBJ2-5 TRBD1 TRBV19 . TGTGCCAGTAGTATGGGGGACAGGGGGCCGGAGACCCAGTACTTC CASSMGDRGPETQYF
TRBJ2-1 TRBD2 TRBV5-1 . TGCGCCAGCAGCTTGTTAGCGGGATCCGGCAATGAGCAGTTCTTC CASSLLAGSGNEQFF
TRBJ2-7 . TRBV7-9 . TGTGCCAGCAGCGGTGAGCTCGTGGGGAGGTACTACGAGCAGTACTTC CASSGELVGRYYEQYF
TRBJ2-7 . TRBV13 . TGTGCCAGCAGCCTGACTAGGACCGAGCAGTACTTC CASSLTRTEQYF
TRBJ1-5 . TRBV18 . TGTGCCAGCTCGCCTTTGGGCAGGGGTAGCAATCAGCCCCAGCATTTT CASSPLGRGSNQPQHF
TRBJ1-1 TRBD1 TRBV5-1 . TGCGCCAGCAGGCCCGGGACAGGGGGGGATGAAGCTTTCTTT CASRPGTGGDEAFF
TRBJ1-1 . TRBV29-1 . TGCAGCGTTGAAAACCCCGGCAGGGTTAGAACTGAAGCTTTCTTT CSVENPGRVRTEAFF
TRBJ1-5 . TRBV7-2 . TGTGCCAGCAGCCCGGGAGGTAGCAATCAGCCCCAGCATTTT CASSPGGSNQPQHF
TRBJ2-2 TRBD2 TRBV7-9 . TGTGCCAGCAGCTTACCGACTAGCGGGGGGACCGGGGAGCTGTTTTTT CASSLPTSGGTGELFF
TRBJ1-1 . TRBV6-5 . TGTGCCAGCAGTTACCTTAGAGGGTACACTGAAGCTTTCTTT CASSYLRGYTEAFF
TRBJ1-4 . TRBV12-5 . TGTGCTAGTGGTTTGGCCCCCCAGGGATCGCTGTTTTTT CASGLAPQGSLFF
TRBJ1-1 TRBD1 TRBV7-2 . TGTGCCAGCAGCCCTAAGTCCGGGACAGGGCTGAACACTGAAGCTTTCTTT CASSPKSGTGLNTEAFF
TRBJ2-3 . TRBV4-1 . TGCGCCAGCAGCCCCGAAGGGGTCTCCACAGATACGCAGTATTTT CASSPEGVSTDTQYF
TRBJ2-7 TRBD1 TRBV13 . TGTGCCAGCAGCTTAAGGGACAGAGCCTACGAGCAGTACTTC CASSLRDRAYEQYF
TRBJ1-6 . TRBV4-1 few TGCGCCAGCAGCTCCCCCCAGGGACCTCGGGAGTTTTGGACCCTCCACTTT CASSSPQGPREFWTLHF
TRBJ2-2 . TRBV5-1 . TGCGCCAGCAGCTTGTTTTGGGTAGGAGAGGACACCGGGGAGCTGTTTTTT CASSLFWVGEDTGELFF
TRBJ1-5 . TRBV5-1 few TGCGCCAGCAGCTCCCGAGGCGGGAATCAGCCCCAGCATTTT CASSSRGGNQPQHF
TRBJ2-1 TRBD1 TRBV29-1 once TGCAGCGCCCGAAGAGGGGGACAGGGGCCCTACAATGAGCAGTTCTTC CSARRGGQGPYNEQFF
TRBJ1-2 . TRBV7-9 . TGTGCCAGCAGCTTAGGAGGTCGTTCGAGTAGGAACTATGGCTACACCTTC CASSLGGRSSRNYGYTF
TRBJ1-1 . TRBV27 . TGTGCCAGCAGTTTATCCCACAGGTCGAACACTGAAGCTTTCTTT CASSLSHRSNTEAFF
TRBJ2-7 . TRBV5-1 few TGCGCCAGCAGCTCATTTACAGGGTACGAGCAGTACTTC CASSSFTGYEQYF
TRBJ2-7 TRBD1 TRBV9 once TGTGCCAGCGCCCCGGGACAGGACACCTACGAGCAGTACTTC CASAPGQDTYEQYF
TRBJ2-7 . TRBV5-1 . TGCGCCAGCGACCTCGGGGGACCCAGCTCCTACGAGCAGTACTTC CASDLGGPSSYEQYF
TRBJ1-1 TRBD1 TRBV18 . TGTGCCAGCTCACCACAGGGGGCGCGGGGCACTGAAGCTTTCTTT CASSPQGARGTEAFF
TRBJ2-3 . TRBV5-5 . TGTGCCAGCAGCTTAGGAGGCATGGGAGATACGCAGTATTTT CASSLGGMGDTQYF
TRBJ1-6 . TRBV30 . TGTGCCTGGAAGGGGGACTATGATAATTCACCCCTCCACTTT CAWKGDYDNSPLHF
TRBJ1-1 . TRBV9 . TGTGCCAGCAGCGTAGTAGGAGGGGAGGGCACTGAAGCTTTCTTT CASSVVGGEGTEAFF
TRBJ2-3 . TRBV11-2 . TGTGCCAGCAGCTTAGTGTCACAAGATACGCAGTATTTT CASSLVSQDTQYF
TRBJ1-4 TRBD1 TRBV7-9 . TGTGCCAGCAGTCAAGACAGGGGCCATGAAAAACTGTTTTTT CASSQDRGHEKLFF
TRBJ1-1 TRBD1 TRBV5-1 once TGCGCCAGCTCTCGGGACAGCACTGAAGCTTTCTTT CASSRDSTEAFF
TRBJ2-2 . TRBV3-1/TRBV3-2 . TGTGCCAGCAGCCAAGTGTCACTTAGCGACCACACCGGGGAGCTGTTTTTT CASSQVSLSDHTGELFF
TRBJ1-1 . TRBV7-9 once TGTGCCAGCAGGTGGGAGGGAGGGAACACTGAAGCTTTCTTT CASRWEGGNTEAFF
TRBJ2-3 TRBD2 TRBV7-8 . TGTGCCAGCAGCCCCTTGAATAGCGGGATCGGAGATACGCAGTATTTT CASSPLNSGIGDTQYF
TRBJ2-7 TRBD2 TRBV5-1 . TGCGCCAGCAGCTCGGTCAGGACTAGCGGTACCTACGAGCAGTACTTC CASSSVRTSGTYEQYF
TRBJ1-2 . TRBV12-3/TRBV12-4 . TGTGCCAGCAGTTTAGAGACAGCAAGTGGCTACACCTTC CASSLETASGYTF
TRBJ2-3 TRBD2 TRBV5-4 . TGTGCCAGCAGTTCTTCCGGGGGGACCACAGATACGCAGTATTTT CASSSSGGTTDTQYF
TRBJ1-2 . TRBV7-9 . TGTGCCAGCAGCCCGACAGGTCCCTATGGCTACACCTTC CASSPTGPYGYTF
TRBJ2-1 TRBD2 TRBV27 . TGTGCCAGCAGTCCCAGGACTAGCGGGAGCAATGAGCAGTTCTTC CASSPRTSGSNEQFF
TRBJ1-5 . TRBV27 . TGTGCCAGCAGCTCGAGCAACAGCTTAATGGGCAATCAGCCCCAGCATTTT CASSSSNSLMGNQPQHF
TRBJ2-3 TRBD2 TRBV9 . TGTGCCAGCAGCGTAGGGGAATGGACTAGCGGGGGGACAGATACGCAGTATTTT CASSVGEWTSGGTDTQYF
TRBJ1-2 . TRBV21-1 . TGTGCCAGCAGCACCGGGACAGGGTTTGAAGGAAGCGGCTACACCTTC CASSTGTGFEGSGYTF
TRBJ2-1 . TRBV12-1 . TGTGCCAGCAGCTTTCGCACTCGTCCACTAGCGGCACCTCCTAATGAGCAGTTCTTC CASSFRTRPLAAPPNEQFF
TRBJ1-2 TRBD1 TRBV4-2 . TGTGCCAGCAGCCAAGGAAGCCTAGACAGGGGAGGAGGCTACACCTTC CASSQGSLDRGGGYTF
TRBJ2-7 . TRBV6-5 . TGTGCCAGCAGTTACGGAGGGGAAGGCTACGAGCAGTACTTC CASSYGGEGYEQYF
TRBJ2-1 . TRBV27 . TGTGCCAGCAGTAGAAAGGGGACTTTCGATGAGCAGTTCTTC CASSRKGTFDEQFF
TRBJ1-2 TRBD1 TRBV19 once TGTGCCAGTAGTATACCCTCGACAGGGAACTATGGCTACACCTTC CASSIPSTGNYGYTF
TRBJ2-7 TRBD1 TRBV19 . TGTGCCAGTAGTTTACAGGGGCCCCTCTCCCACGAGCAGTACTTC CASSLQGPLSHEQYF